What follows is one T cell receptor (beta chain) and its context. Profiled with immunoSEQ multiplex PCR; TCRdb holds only in-frame clones, not every one. Here the sample spans roughly 1,600,000 clones, approximately 98.5% being singletons. This sample stems from a study of shared clonotypes between healthy human individuals. Germline values: CDR1 MNHNY, CDR2 SVGAGI (reference sequence). Trimming stripped 0 bases from V and 4 bases from J, with 12 bases between. The CDR3 length is 16 residues. Sequenced: naive CD4+ T cells sorted from blood. Subset given: CD45RA+ positively selected. The source is a man aged 25 to 40 in good health. V and J are TRBV6-6 and TRBJ2-2; D might be TRBD2 (5 bases). CDR3 nucleotides: TGTGCCAGCAGTTACTCTGGTGTCGCGGGCACCGGGGAGCTGTTTTTT. Translated: CASSYSGVAGTGELFF.